The entry below describes one T cell receptor beta chain. What it binds is not known. The data belong to a study of CD8 T cell repertoires and HIV-1 epitope variants. Overall study context: Separate wells received one of Twenty-five Gag or Nef variant peptides. Enriched T cells were co-cultured with equal numbers of autologous T cell-negative antigen-presenting cells. Regarding the study as a whole: Beta chains alone show antigen proliferation, not cytokine profile or function.

The V end was cut by 2 bases, the J end by 7 bases, with 12 bases between. The CDR3 length is 14 residues. Germline loops: CDR1 SGHVS, CDR2 FQNEAQ. Some clones are missing from TCRdb's copy, which holds only in-frame ones; the method was immunoSEQ multiplex PCR. The sample comprises over 90,000 clones, roughly 81% of which are singletons, and roughly 26% rests with the top ten. This chain joins TRBV7-8 and TRBJ1-5, with no clear D. The sequencing sample was made of uncultured baseline CD8+ T cells from peripheral blood mononuclear cells (PBMCs). The receptor was isolated from a male donor with HIV. The CDR3 DNA is TGTGCCAGCAGCTTAACGGTTACCACCCAGCCCCAGCATTTT. As protein: CASSLTVTTQPQHF.